One sample yielded the 18 T cell receptor beta chains listed below, sequenced in a study of beta chain features in type 1 diabetes. Findings and caveats of the study: TCRB CDR3s from Type 1 diabetes patients were moderately but significantly shorter in all four CD4+ subsets.

Reverse transcription of all isolated RNA meant that expressed TCRB transcripts were sequenced. The repertoire was sequenced with immunoSEQ multiplex PCR; TCRdb's copy has only in-frame clones and lacks some. The table includes 200,000 to 250,000 clones, approximately 14% detected once. These receptors' antigens are unknown. Sequencing was done on a sample of naive CD4+ T cells from blood. The receptor set was obtained from a man aged 25 to 40 with type 1 diabetes.

The genes are TRBV7-2 and TRBJ1-2; no firm D call. Trimming took 1 base from V and 2 from J, leaving 11 bases between them. Per germline, CDR1 SGHTA and CDR2 FQGNSA. The CDR3 is 15 residues long. This CDR3 reads CASSLEAVLNYGYTF. In DNA, the CDR3 is TGTGCCAGCAGCTTAGAGGCGGTCTTAAACTATGGCTACACCTTC.

This clone has just a few counts. The chain links TRBV20-1 to TRBJ1-3, with unresolved D. The CDR3 runs to 11 residues. Germline V gene lookup returns CDR1 DFQATT and CDR2 SNEGSKA (reference sequence). V gave up 5 bases and J gave up 7 bases, with 9 bases separating them. The CDR3 DNA reads as TGCAGTGCTTCTCTACGGAACACCATATATTTT. Its protein product is CSASLRNTIYF.

The V and J genes are TRBV5-1 and TRBJ2-1; 8 bases agree with TRBD2. Looked up from germline, CDR1 is SGHRS and CDR2 is YFSETQ. V dropped 4 bases and J dropped 3; count of bases not matched to a gene: 3. This CDR3 comprises 14 residues. In DNA form, the CDR3 reads TGCGCCAGCAGCCGGGAGGGGGGCTACAATGAGCAGTTCTTC. Translated, it gives CASSREGGYNEQFF.

This clone came up a few times. The rearrangement uses TRBV5-1 and TRBJ2-5; 7 positions agree with TRBD1. V gave up 0 bases and J gave up 0 bases; unmatched junction bases: 5. The CDR3 is 16 residues long. The germline V gene encodes CDR1 SGHRS and CDR2 YFSETQ. CDR3 nucleotide sequence: TGCGCCAGCAGCTTGGGACAGGGATCATACCAAGAGACCCAGTACTTC. The encoded protein is CASSLGQGSYQETQYF.

This clone was detected a few times. The CDR3 DNA is TGCGCCAGCAGCCAGGGGACAGGGTGGACTGAAGCTTTCTTT. As protein: CASSQGTGWTEAFF. V is TRBV4-1 and J is TRBJ1-1; 9 nucleotides align to TRBD1. Germline V gene data show CDR1 as MGHRA and CDR2 as YSYEKL. CDR3 length: 14 amino acids. V dropped 3 bases and J dropped 5; count of bases not matched to a gene: 4.

This chain connects TRBV19 to TRBJ1-1; the D gene is possibly TRBD1 (6 bases). Trimming took off 6 bases at V and 1 base at J, with 15 bases between the two ends. The germline V gene encodes CDR1 LNHDA and CDR2 SQIVND (reference sequence). The CDR3 spans 15 residues. CDR3 DNA: TGTGCCAGTAGCCCCGAGAGGGGGGGGAACACTGAAGCTTTCTTT. Its protein product is CASSPERGGNTEAFF.

The V and J genes are TRBV19 and TRBJ1-2; 8 bases line up with TRBD1. CDR1 is LNHDA, CDR2 SQIVND, per germline (reference sequence). The CDR3 runs 14 residues. Unmatched junction bases numbered 8, after V lost 6 bases and J lost 5 bases. CDR3 sequence (DNA): TGTGCCAGTAGCCAGGACAGGGAAGGGTATGGCTACACCTTC. Translated, it gives CASSQDREGYGYTF.

This clone was counted only a few times. This chain joins TRBV29-1 and TRBJ2-2; 12 bases map to TRBD2. Looked up from germline, CDR1 is SQVTM and CDR2 is ANQGSEA. This CDR3 is built from 16 residues. Trimming cost V 4 bases and J 3 bases; bases outside gene matches: 6. The CDR3 here is CSVGLAGVVDTGELFF. CDR3 nucleotides: TGCAGCGTTGGACTAGCGGGAGTCGTCGACACCGGGGAGCTGTTTTTT.

This chain links TRBV11-2 with TRBJ2-3, with a tentative D call TRBD2 (7 bases). V lost 4 bases, J lost 5 bases, and 19 bases lay in between. CDR3 length: 16 residues. Germline lookup yields CDR1 SGHAT and CDR2 FQNNGV. CDR3 sequence reads: CASSSPGRGARDTQYF. DNA of the CDR3: TGTGCCAGCAGCTCCCCAGGACGGGGGGCCCGAGATACGCAGTATTTT.

The V and J genes are TRBV4-2 and TRBJ2-5, with a tentative D call TRBD2 (6 bases). Looked up from germline, CDR1 is LGHNA and CDR2 is YNFKEQ. The V and J ends lost 3 bases and 3 bases respectively, with 8 bases between them. This CDR3 is 13 amino acids long. CDR3 DNA: TGTGCCAGCAGCCAGGGGGGAGAAGAGACCCAGTACTTC. Translation: CASSQGGEETQYF.

The genes are TRBV10-3 and TRBJ2-2, with 8 bases that match TRBD1. The germline gives CDR1 ENHRY, CDR2 SYGVKD. Trimming cost V 2 bases and J 0 bases; bases outside gene matches: 5. This CDR3 is built from 17 residues. In DNA form, the CDR3 reads TGTGCCATCAGTGAGCCCAAGACAGGGGCGAACACCGGGGAGCTGTTTTTT. It yields the protein CAISEPKTGANTGELFF.

Written as DNA, the CDR3 is TGTGCCTGGGGTGGCGGGCCCGACGGCAATCAGCCCCAGCATTTT. Protein sequence: CAWGGGPDGNQPQHF. The rearrangement links TRBV30 to TRBJ1-5; D call uncertain. CDR1 is GTSNPN, CDR2 SVGIG, per germline (reference sequence). This CDR3 region has 15 residues. V was shortened by 5 bases and J by 2 bases, with 16 bases between the two germline ends.

The CDR3 sequence is CASSPNTGGTEAFF. The CDR3 nucleotides read TGCGCCAGCAGCCCAAATACAGGGGGCACTGAAGCTTTCTTT. The chain combines TRBV5-1 with TRBJ1-1, with 8 bases fitting TRBD1. The CDR3 covers 14 residues. Trimming at V came to 4 bases and at J to 4 bases, leaving 6 bases not matched to a gene. Germline-derived CDR1 and CDR2 are SGHRS and YFSETQ.

In nucleotides, the CDR3 is TGTGCCAGCAGCTGGACTGACTCGTTATACGAGCAGTACTTC. Translation: CASSWTDSLYEQYF. This sequence joins TRBV11-2 and TRBJ2-7; weak D call: TRBD2 (5 bases). Trimming removed 4 bases from V and 4 bases from J, with 14 bases in between. Germline V lookup: CDR1 SGHAT, CDR2 FQNNGV. This CDR3 is 14 amino acids long.

The chain carries TRBV18 and TRBJ2-1; TRBD2 matches at 8 bases. The CDR3 sequence is 15 residues long. V lost 3 bases and J lost 4; bases outside the gene matches: 5. Per germline, CDR1 KGHSH and CDR2 LQKENI. In DNA form, the CDR3 reads TGTGCCAGCTCACCGGGAGCGGGAGTGTACAATGAGCAGTTCTTC. Encoded protein: CASSPGAGVYNEQFF.

The CDR3 DNA reads TGTGCCAGCAGCTCCGACACGGGGTACAATGAGCAGTTCTTC. Translated: CASSSDTGYNEQFF. The gene calls are TRBV5-6 and TRBJ2-1; maybe TRBD2 (5 bases). With 3 bases removed from V and 4 bases from J, the gap between germline ends came to 11 bases. Per germline, CDR1 SGHDT and CDR2 YYEEEE. This CDR3 region has 14 residues.

This clone has just a few counts. Written as DNA, the CDR3 is TGTGCCAGCACCCAGGGGTATTCTCGTGGCTACACCTTC. Translation gives CASTQGYSRGYTF. The rearrangement uses TRBV2 and TRBJ1-2; D perhaps matches TRBD1 (6 bases). Germline V gene data show CDR1 as SNHLY and CDR2 as FYNNEI. The CDR3 has 13 amino acids. V lost 7 bases and J 7 bases, leaving 16 bases between the germline ends. Based on the CDR3 plus reference TRBV2 and TRBJ1-2, the full variable domain is EPEVTQTPSHQVTQMGQEVILRCVPISNHLYFYWYRQILGQKVEFLVSFYNNEISEKSEIFDDQFSVERPDGSNFTLKIRSTKLEDSAMYFCASTQGYSRGYTFGSGTRLTVV.

This chain connects TRBV5-1 to TRBJ2-6; unclear D gene. This CDR3 region has 16 residues. Germline CDR1 and CDR2: SGHRS and YFSETQ. V was trimmed by 4 bases and J by 0 bases, leaving 11 bases between them. The CDR3: CASSISGFSGANVLTF. The CDR3 DNA reads as TGCGCCAGCAGCATCTCGGGTTTCTCTGGGGCCAACGTCCTGACTTTC.